The clone carrying this T cell receptor (beta chain) was detected only once. Just one base apart from a much larger clone, this may be a read error. This sample is part of a study of molecular identifiers for immune sequencing clone quantification. The CDR3 totals 14 residues. Trimming cost V 7 bases and J 6 bases; bases outside gene matches: 7. TCRdb ran MiXCR on the PCR reads and lists one entry per CDR3 protein. The sample shows 300,000 to 350,000 distinct CDR3 sequences, about 22% of them seen only once. The TCR was taken from a human donor in good health. Some libraries in this study had Jurkat cell RNA spiked in. The gene calls are TRBV12-3 or TRBV12-4 and TRBJ2-2; 8 nucleotides agree with TRBD1. Sequenced sample: naive CD8+ T cells from blood, with Jurkat cell RNA spiked in. Subset defined: FACS-sorted CD8+CD4-CCR7+CD45RA+ naive T cells. The CDR3 is CASTADRVPGELFF. In DNA form, the CDR3 reads TGTGCCAGCACCGCGGACAGGGTGCCCGGGGAGCTGTTTTTT.